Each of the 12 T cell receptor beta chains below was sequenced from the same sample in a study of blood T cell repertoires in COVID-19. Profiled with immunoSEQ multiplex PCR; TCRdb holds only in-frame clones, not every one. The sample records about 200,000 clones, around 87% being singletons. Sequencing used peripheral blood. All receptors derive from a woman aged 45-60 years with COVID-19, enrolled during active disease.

The CDR3 protein is CASSFAGANTGELFF. The CDR3 DNA sequence: TGCGCCAGCAGCTTTGCGGGAGCGAACACCGGGGAGCTGTTTTTT. The chain recombines TRBV5-1 with TRBJ2-2, with 7 nucleotides matching TRBD2. V was clipped by 2 bases and J by 0 bases; unmatched bases: 1. CDR1 and CDR2 (germline): SGHRS, YFSETQ. This CDR3 is 15 amino acids long.

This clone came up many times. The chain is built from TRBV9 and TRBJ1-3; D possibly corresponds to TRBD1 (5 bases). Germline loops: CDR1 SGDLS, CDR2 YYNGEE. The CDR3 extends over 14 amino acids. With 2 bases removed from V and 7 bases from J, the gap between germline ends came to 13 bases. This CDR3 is CASSVGLGQNTIYF. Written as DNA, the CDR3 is TGTGCCAGCAGCGTGGGGCTAGGGCAGAACACCATATATTTT.

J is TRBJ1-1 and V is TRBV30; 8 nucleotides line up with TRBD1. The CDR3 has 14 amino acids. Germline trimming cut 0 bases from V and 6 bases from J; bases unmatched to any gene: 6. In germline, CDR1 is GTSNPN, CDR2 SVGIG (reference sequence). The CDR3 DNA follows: TGTGCCTGGAGTGTAAGCAGGGGGCACGCTGAAGCTTTCTTT. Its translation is CAWSVSRGHAEAFF.

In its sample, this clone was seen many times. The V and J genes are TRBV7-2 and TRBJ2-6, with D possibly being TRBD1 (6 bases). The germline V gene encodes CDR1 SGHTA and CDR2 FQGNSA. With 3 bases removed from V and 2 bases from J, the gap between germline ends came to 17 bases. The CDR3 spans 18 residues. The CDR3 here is CASSFRTTGMAGANVLTF. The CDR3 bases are TGTGCCAGCAGCTTTAGGACAACAGGGATGGCTGGGGCCAACGTCCTGACTTTC.

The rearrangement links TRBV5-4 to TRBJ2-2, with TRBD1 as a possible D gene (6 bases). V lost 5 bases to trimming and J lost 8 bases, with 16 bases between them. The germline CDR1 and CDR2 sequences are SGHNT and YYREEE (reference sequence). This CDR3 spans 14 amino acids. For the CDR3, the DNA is TGTGCCAGCAGTCTGGCAGGGGACCGTGGGGAGCTGTTTTTT. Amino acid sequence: CASSLAGDRGELFF. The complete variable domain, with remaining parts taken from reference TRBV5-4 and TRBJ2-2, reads ETGVTQSPTHLIKTRGQQVTLRCSSQSGHNTVSWYQQALGQGPQFIFQYYREEENGRGNFPPRFSGLQFPNYSSELNVNALELDDSALYLCASSLAGDRGELFFGEGSRLTVL.

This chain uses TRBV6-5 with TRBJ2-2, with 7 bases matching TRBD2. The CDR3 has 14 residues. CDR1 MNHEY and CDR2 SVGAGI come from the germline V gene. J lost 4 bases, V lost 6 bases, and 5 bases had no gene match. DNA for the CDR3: TGTGCCAGCAGGAGGCGGGGGAGCACCGGGGAGCTGTTTTTT. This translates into CASRRRGSTGELFF.

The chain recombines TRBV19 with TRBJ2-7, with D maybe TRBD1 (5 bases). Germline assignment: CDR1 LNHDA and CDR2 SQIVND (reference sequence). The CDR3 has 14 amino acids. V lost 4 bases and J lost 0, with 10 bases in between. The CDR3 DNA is TGTGCCAGTAGTACCAGGGCGAGCTCCTACGAGCAGTACTTC. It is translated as CASSTRASSYEQYF.

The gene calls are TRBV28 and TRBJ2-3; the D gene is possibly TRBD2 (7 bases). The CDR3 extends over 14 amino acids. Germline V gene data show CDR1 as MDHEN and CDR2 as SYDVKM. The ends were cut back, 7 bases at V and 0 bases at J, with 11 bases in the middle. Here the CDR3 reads CASKGEGSTDTQYF. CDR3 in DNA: TGTGCCAGCAAGGGGGAGGGGAGCACAGATACGCAGTATTTT.

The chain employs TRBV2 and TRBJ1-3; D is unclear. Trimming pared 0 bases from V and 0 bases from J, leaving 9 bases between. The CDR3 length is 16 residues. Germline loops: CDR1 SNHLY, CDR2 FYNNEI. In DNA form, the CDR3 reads TGTGCCAGCAGTGAAGCGTTAGCGTACTCTGGAAACACCATATATTTT. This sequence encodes CASSEALAYSGNTIYF.

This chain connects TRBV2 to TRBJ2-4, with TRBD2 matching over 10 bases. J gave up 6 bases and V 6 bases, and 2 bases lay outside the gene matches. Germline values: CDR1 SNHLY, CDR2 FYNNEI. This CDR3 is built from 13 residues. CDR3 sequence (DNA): TGTGCCAGCAGAAGCGGGGGGGGAAACATTCAGTACTTC. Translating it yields CASRSGGGNIQYF.

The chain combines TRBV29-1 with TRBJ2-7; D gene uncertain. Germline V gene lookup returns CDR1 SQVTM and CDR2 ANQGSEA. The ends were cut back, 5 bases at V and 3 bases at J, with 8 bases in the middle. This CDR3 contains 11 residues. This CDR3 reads CSVRTDYEQYV. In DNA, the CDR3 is TGCAGCGTTCGAACAGACTACGAGCAGTACGTC.

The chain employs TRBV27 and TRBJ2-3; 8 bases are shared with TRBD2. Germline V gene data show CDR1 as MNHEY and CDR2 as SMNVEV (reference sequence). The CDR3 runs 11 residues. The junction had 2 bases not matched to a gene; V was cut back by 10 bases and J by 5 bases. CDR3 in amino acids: CAIRGGDTQYF. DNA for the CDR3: TGTGCCATCCGGGGGGGAGATACGCAGTATTTT.